This T cell receptor beta chain was sequenced for a study of neoadjuvant anti-PD-1 for oral cavity cancer. Study-wide context: Around day 43, patients without progression received a fourth nivolumab dose before surgery.

Clones were read by immunoSEQ multiplex PCR, and TCRdb kept only the in-frame ones, dropping some. The sample shows about 15,000 clones, about 36% of them seen only once. Germline V gene sequence: CDR1 SNHLY, CDR2 FYNNEI. The CDR3 has 17 residues. V dropped 6 bases and J dropped 0 bases, with 15 bases sitting between them. Time point in this sample: after neoadjuvant nivolumab, at surgical resection. Cohort: HPV-negative, locally advanced oral cavity squamous cell carcinoma patients. The sequence was collected from a person between 40 and 79 years old with oral cavity squamous cell carcinoma. The material sequenced was tumor tissue, taken after nivolumab (anti-PD-1) treatment. J is TRBJ2-6 and V is TRBV2; D possibly matches TRBD1 or TRBD2 (5 bases each). The CDR3: CASRAGTGISGANVLTF. The CDR3 region has the DNA TGTGCCAGCAGGGCCGGGACGGGGATCTCTGGGGCCAACGTCCTGACTTTC.